Below are 20 T cell receptor beta chains sequenced from a single sample in a study of cytomegalovirus exposure and HLA in healthy donors (dated by TCRdb to about 2017). Receptor libraries were prepared by the immunoSEQ multiplex PCR assay. A mixture of 60 forward primers for TCR Vbeta segments and 13 reverse primers for TCR Jbeta segments was used in the multiplex PCR. Sourced from immuneACCESS, this table was stored by TCRdb with only in-frame sequences that have V and J called. A share of the clones is absent; for the studies checked, an unresolved V gene accounts for under half, and the remainder has no known explanation. The sample records about 97,000 clones, approximately 73% of which are singletons. The ten largest clonotypes hold around 3.5% of the sample. Sequencing was carried out using PBMCs. These receptors all come from a man aged 40-49 years in good health and CMV-seronegative.

The chain is built from TRBV2 and TRBJ1-1; D is possibly TRBD1 (5 bases). Germline CDR1 is SNHLY and CDR2 is FYNNEI. The CDR3 covers 14 residues. Trimming removed 5 bases from V and 8 bases from J, with 18 bases in between. CDR3 in amino acids: CASSLGGDVTEAFF. The CDR3 DNA reads as TGTGCCAGCAGTTTAGGAGGGGACGTCACCGAAGCTTTCTTT.

This chain joins TRBV28 and TRBJ2-3; TRBD1 aligns across 8 bases. J was trimmed by 0 bases and V by 5 bases; bases with no gene match: 13. The CDR3 totals 18 residues. CDR1 and CDR2 from the germline V gene are MDHEN and SYDVKM. The CDR3 bases are TGTGCCAGCAGTGGCTTGTTGACAGGGGCAGATAGCACAGATACGCAGTATTTT. Amino acids: CASSGLLTGADSTDTQYF.

This clone was found a few times. V usage is TRBV10-1 and J usage is TRBJ2-7; 8 positions match TRBD1. CDR3 length: 14 residues. The germline V gene has CDR1 WNHNN and CDR2 SYGVQD (reference sequence). V dropped 4 bases and J dropped 3; count of bases not matched to a gene: 5. The DNA of the CDR3 is TGCGCCAGCAGTGTAAGACAGGGGAACTACGAGCAGTACTTC. This translates into CASSVRQGNYEQYF.

The genes are TRBV5-6 and TRBJ2-3; a possible D gene is TRBD1 (6 bases). Germline CDR1 reads SGHDT; CDR2 reads YYEEEE. The CDR3 has 16 amino acids. Trimming pared 1 base from V and 0 bases from J, leaving 12 bases between. The CDR3 spells CASSLPDRTSTDTQYF. The CDR3 region has the DNA TGTGCCAGCAGCTTGCCCGACAGGACTAGCACAGATACGCAGTATTTT.

The genes are TRBV7-2 and TRBJ2-1, with TRBD2 matching 8 bases. The germline CDR1 and CDR2 sequences are SGHTA and FQGNSA. The CDR3 loop spans 16 amino acids. J was trimmed by 4 bases and V by 5 bases; bases with no gene match: 10. The CDR3: CASSPRGGGGYNEQFF. CDR3 nucleotide sequence: TGTGCCAGCAGCCCTCGTGGGGGCGGGGGGTACAATGAGCAGTTCTTC. The full variable domain, completed using reference TRBV7-2 and TRBJ2-1, is GAGVSQSPSNKVTEKGKDVELRCDPISGHTALYWYRQSLGQGLEFLIYFQGNSAPDKSGLPSDRFSAERTGGSVSTLTIQRTQQEDSAVYLCASSPRGGGGYNEQFFGPGTRLTVL.

As DNA, the CDR3 is TGCGCCAGCAGCCAAGTTACAGGGGGGATTAACGAGCAGTACTTC. Residues: CASSQVTGGINEQYF. The chain recombines TRBV4-3 with TRBJ2-7, with 8 positions matching TRBD1. CDR1 and CDR2 (germline): LGHNA, YSLEER. The CDR3 loop spans 15 amino acids. V was clipped by 1 base and J by 5 bases; unmatched bases: 7.

V usage is TRBV30 and J usage is TRBJ1-6; 8 bases are shared with TRBD1. After removal of 2 bases from V and 9 bases from J, the junction contained 9 bases not matched to a gene. The CDR3 is 15 residues long. Germline V gene lookup returns CDR1 GTSNPN and CDR2 SVGIG (reference sequence). CDR3 coding DNA: TGTGCCTGGAGTCCAATGGACAGGGTGTTTTCACCCCTCCACTTT. Its protein is CAWSPMDRVFSPLHF. The full variable domain, rest sourced from reference TRBV30 and TRBJ1-6, is SQTIHQWPATLVQPVGSPLSLECTVEGTSNPNLYWYRQAAGRGLQLLFYSVGIGQISSEVPQNLSASRPQDRQFILSSKKLLLSDSGFYLCAWSPMDRVFSPLHFGNGTRLTVT.

The table lists this clone with a few counts. This chain links TRBV10-3 with TRBJ2-7, with D perhaps TRBD1 (7 bases). Per the germline V gene, CDR1 is ENHRY and CDR2 is SYGVKD. V gave up 7 bases and J gave up 4 bases, with 11 bases separating them. The CDR3 sequence is 12 residues long. The CDR3 coding sequence is TGTGCCATCACGGCAGGGGGGTACGAGCAGTACTTC. Translating gives CAITAGGYEQYF.

This clone has only a few counts. The chain is built from TRBV6-5 and TRBJ1-5; 11 nucleotides agree with TRBD1. V trimming: 6 bases; J trimming: 7 bases; junction bases outside the gene matches: 5. Per germline, CDR1 MNHEY and CDR2 SVGAGI. The CDR3 contains 14 residues. CDR3 coding DNA: TGTGCCAGCAGACGGACAGGGGGCGAGCAGCCCCAGCATTTT. Translation gives CASRRTGGEQPQHF.

This clone was counted between two and nine times. The V gene is TRBV6-6, the J gene TRBJ1-1; TRBD1 is a possible D gene (6 bases). V was shortened by 6 bases and J by 5 bases, with 10 bases between the two germline ends. The V gene's germline CDR1 is MNHNY and CDR2 SVGAGI (reference sequence). This CDR3 comprises 12 residues. CDR3 DNA: TGTGCCAGCAGCACAGGGTTAACTGAAGCTTTCTTT. This codes for CASSTGLTEAFF.

V gene TRBV12-5 combines with J gene TRBJ1-5; a possible D gene is TRBD1 (5 bases). The V gene lost 1 base and the J gene lost 5 bases, with 21 bases spanning the gap. Germline V gene data show CDR1 as LGHNT and CDR2 as FRNRAP. This CDR3 has 18 residues. DNA of the CDR3: TGTGCTAGTGGTTTGGCCCATTGGAAGGGGTACCTCTATCAGCCCCAGCATTTT. This sequence encodes CASGLAHWKGYLYQPQHF. The whole variable domain, remainder taken from reference TRBV12-5 and TRBJ1-5, is DARVTQTPRHKVTEMGQEVTMRCQPILGHNTVFWYRQTMMQGLELLAYFRNRAPLDDSGMPKDRFSAEMPDATLATLKIQPSEPRDSAVYFCASGLAHWKGYLYQPQHFGDGTRLSIL.

The rearrangement joins TRBV5-4 to TRBJ2-7, with 7 positions matching TRBD1. The CDR3 loop spans 16 amino acids. The V gene end was trimmed by 0 bases and the J gene end by 6 bases; junction bases not matched to a gene: 12. In germline, CDR1 is SGHNT, CDR2 YYREEE (reference sequence). CDR3 DNA sequence: TGTGCCAGCAGCTTGGGTGGGGCAGGGGGAGTGAGCGAGCAGTACTTC. Translated: CASSLGGAGGVSEQYF.

V is TRBV4-3 and J is TRBJ2-7; TRBD2 might be the D (7 bases). The CDR3 consists of 15 residues. Deletions cut 0 bases from V and 4 bases from J, with 13 bases between. Germline loops: CDR1 LGHNA, CDR2 YSLEER. DNA for the CDR3: TGCGCCAGCAGCCAAGAAGGGGAGGGGGGGTACGAGCAGTACTTC. Translated: CASSQEGEGGYEQYF.

This clone has a handful of counts. The V and J genes are TRBV2 and TRBJ2-6; 8 nucleotides align to TRBD1. CDR1 and CDR2 from the germline V gene are SNHLY and FYNNEI. This CDR3 is 17 amino acids long. V trimming: 11 bases; J trimming: 0 bases; junction bases outside the gene matches: 12. CDR3 coding DNA: TGTGCCGTCCAGGGGGCCACATTGAGCTCTGGGGCCAACGTCCTGACTTTC. It translates to CAVQGATLSSGANVLTF.

The J gene is TRBJ2-7, the V gene TRBV11-1; a weak D match, TRBD2 (6 bases). This CDR3 is 14 amino acids long. The germline gives CDR1 SGHAT, CDR2 FQDESV (reference sequence). V shed 0 bases and J shed 7 bases, with 13 bases lying between them. CDR3 sequence: CASSLASGREEQYF. CDR3 in DNA: TGTGCCAGCAGCTTAGCCTCCGGGAGAGAAGAGCAGTACTTC. Full variable domain (rest looked up from reference TRBV11-1 and TRBJ2-7): EAEVAQSPRYKITEKSQAVAFWCDPISGHATLYWYRQILGQGPELLVQFQDESVVDDSQLPKDRFSAERLKGVDSTLKIQPAELGDSAMYLCASSLASGREEQYFGPGTRLTVT.

V gene TRBV5-6 combines with J gene TRBJ2-1; 9 nucleotides agree with TRBD1. Germline values: CDR1 SGHDT, CDR2 YYEEEE. CDR3 length equals 15 residues. Germline trimming cut 6 bases from V and 4 bases from J; bases unmatched to any gene: 8. CDR3 in amino acids: CASTLRQGDYNEQFF. The CDR3, as DNA: TGTGCCAGCACCCTCCGACAGGGGGATTACAATGAGCAGTTCTTC.

The chain joins TRBV7-8 to TRBJ2-5; D is uncertain. This CDR3 comprises 11 residues. Germline-derived CDR1 and CDR2 are SGHVS and FQNEAQ. V lost 4 bases and J lost 3, with 3 bases in between. The DNA for the CDR3 is TGTGCCAGCAGCTCGGAAGAGACCCAGTACTTC. It yields the protein CASSSEETQYF.

With regard to this clone: The junction and the germline gene differ at one end; a read error may be behind it. The identical CDR3 is also encoded by other nucleotide sequences in the sample. As DNA, the CDR3 is TGTGCTAGCGGTTTGAGACAGTACACTGAAGCTTTCTTT. Protein sequence: CASGLRQYTEAFF. The rearrangement links TRBV12-5 to TRBJ1-1; perhaps TRBD1 as D (5 bases). This CDR3 spans 13 amino acids. CDR1 and CDR2 (germline): LGHNT, FRNRAP.

This clone was detected only a few times. This chain connects TRBV7-8 to TRBJ1-1, with a tentative D call TRBD1 (6 bases). V lost 5 bases to trimming and J lost 7 bases, with 14 bases between them. CDR1 SGHVS and CDR2 FQNEAQ come from the germline V gene. The CDR3 is made up of 13 amino acids. For the CDR3, the DNA is TGTGCCAGCAGCCCCCCAGGGGAGTTTGAAGCTTTCTTT. Protein: CASSPPGEFEAFF.

The chain carries TRBV7-2 and TRBJ2-3; D is perhaps TRBD2 (5 bases). This CDR3 is 13 amino acids long. Looked up from germline, CDR1 is SGHTA and CDR2 is FQGNSA. Trimming left V 1 base short and J 6 bases short, with 8 bases between. DNA of the CDR3: TGTGCCAGCAGCTTAGTGGAGGCGGATACGCAGTATTTT. As protein: CASSLVEADTQYF.